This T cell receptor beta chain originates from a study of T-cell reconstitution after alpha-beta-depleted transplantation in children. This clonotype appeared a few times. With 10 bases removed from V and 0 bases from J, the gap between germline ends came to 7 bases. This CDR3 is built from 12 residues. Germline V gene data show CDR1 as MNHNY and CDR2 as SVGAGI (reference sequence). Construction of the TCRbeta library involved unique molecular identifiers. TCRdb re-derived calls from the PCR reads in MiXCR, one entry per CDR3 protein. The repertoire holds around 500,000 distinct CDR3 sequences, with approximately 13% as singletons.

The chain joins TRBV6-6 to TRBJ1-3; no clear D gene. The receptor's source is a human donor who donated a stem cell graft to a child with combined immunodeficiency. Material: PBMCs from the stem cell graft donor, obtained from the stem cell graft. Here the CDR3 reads CATLGSGNTIYF. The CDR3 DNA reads TGTGCCACCCTCGGCTCTGGAAACACCATATATTTT.